This T cell receptor (beta chain) was observed in a study of preoperative IRX-2 immunotherapy in early breast cancer. Method: immunoSEQ multiplex PCR; TCRdb's copy keeps in-frame clones and lacks some. The sample yields around 1,200 clones, roughly 76% seen once. Treatment denoted: preoperative locoregional IRX-2 cytokine immunotherapy. Trimming pared 7 bases from V and 3 bases from J, leaving 15 bases between. This CDR3 spans 15 amino acids. The sequence came from a human donor with breast cancer. The sequenced sample was tumor tissue, obtained after IRX-2 immunotherapy. The chain recombines TRBV23-1 with TRBJ1-4; tentatively, D is TRBD1 (6 bases). TRBV23-1 is flagged as an ORF with uncertain function. The CDR3 reads CASTNRASANEKLFF. CDR3 coding DNA: TGCGCCAGCACGAACAGGGCTTCAGCTAATGAAAAACTGTTTTTT.